Sequencing of this T cell receptor (beta chain) was carried out in a study of blood T cell repertoires in COVID-19. This CDR3 is 17 amino acids long. CDR1 and CDR2 (germline): SGHAT, FQNNGV. The trim removed 4 bases at V and 3 bases at J, leaving 8 bases unmatched. Repertoires were generated with immunoSEQ multiplex PCR, while TCRdb's copy carries only in-frame clones and drops some. The table lists around 150,000 clones, approximately 80% of them singletons. J is TRBJ1-6 and V is TRBV11-2; 8 bases line up with TRBD1. This clonotype was sampled from a woman of 80 years or more in a cohort sampled during active or convalescent COVID-19. The sequenced sample was peripheral blood. CDR3 DNA: TGTGCCAGCAGCTCACAGGGGGAGGGGTACTATAATTCACCCCTCCACTTT. It codes for CASSSQGEGYYNSPLHF.